This entry describes one TCR beta chain. Its antigen is unidentified. The CDR3 consists of 15 residues. Germline V gene data show CDR1 as SGHTA and CDR2 as FQGNSA. J lost 4 bases, V lost 5 bases, and 6 bases had no gene match. This sample stems from a study of OX40 agonist ivuxolimab in advanced cancers. For the study at large: Prior therapy, whether anti-PD-1, anti-PD-L1 or anti-CTLA-4, was allowed, and roughly 44% had some.

Sequencing was performed with immunoSEQ multiplex PCR; in TCRdb, only in-frame clones are kept and a portion is missing. The sample consists of about 68,000 clones, approximately 89% of them appearing once. Whole-study results and caveats: Antigen specificity remained undetermined for the expanded peripheral T cells. Both blood CD4+ and CD8+ T cells showed clonal growth by week 6 at 0.1 to 3.0 mg/kg.

This clonotype originated in an adult with an advanced solid tumor such as melanoma, head and neck, liver or kidney cancer. The input for sequencing was CD4+ or CD8+ T cells sorted from blood, taken in a trial of the OX40 agonist ivuxolimab. V gene TRBV7-2 combines with J gene TRBJ2-2; 8 positions agree with TRBD2. This CDR3 is CASSVLAGSTGELFF. The DNA of the CDR3 is TGTGCCAGCAGCGTCCTAGCGGGTAGCACCGGGGAGCTGTTTTTT.